Presented here are 6 T cell receptor beta chains from one specimen sequenced in a study of shared clonotypes between healthy human individuals. Libraries were prepared by immunoSEQ multiplex PCR; TCRdb keeps only in-frame clonotypes and omits some of them. The repertoire holds 600,000 to 750,000 clones, with 90% as singletons. Sequencing was done on a sample of memory CD8+ T cells from PBMCs. As to subset: CD45RO+ cells pooled with CCR7-negative TemRA cells. All receptors come from a man aged 18 to 30 in good health. Some clones in this sample may be carry-over from other donors' samples.

The rearrangement joins TRBV6-6 to TRBJ2-2; the D gene is possibly TRBD1 (6 bases). The germline V gene encodes CDR1 MNHNY and CDR2 SVGAGI (reference sequence). V gave up 1 base and J gave up 4 bases, with 13 bases separating them. CDR3 length: 16 amino acids. CDR3: CASSYWGPESTGELFF. The CDR3 DNA follows: TGTGCCAGCAGTTACTGGGGGCCGGAAAGCACCGGGGAGCTGTTTTTT.

J is TRBJ2-7 and V is TRBV28; 8 bases are shared with TRBD2. V shed 10 bases, J shed 1 base, and the junction held 15 bases outside the gene matches. Germline CDR1 is MDHEN and CDR2 is SYDVKM. This CDR3 has 16 residues. The CDR3 DNA follows: TGTGCCATCCACCCCCTGGCTAGCGGGCCTTCCTACGAGCAGTACTTC. Encoded protein: CAIHPLASGPSYEQYF. Supplemented by reference TRBV28 and TRBJ2-7, the full variable domain reads DVKVTQSSRYLVKRTGEKVFLECVQDMDHENMFWYRQDPGLGLRLIYFSYDVKMKEKGDIPEGYSVSREKKERFSLILESASTNQTSMYLCAIHPLASGPSYEQYFGPGTRLTVT.

The J gene is TRBJ2-3, the V gene TRBV9; D is unclear. CDR3 size: 14 residues. Trimming stripped 2 bases from V and 4 bases from J, with 11 bases between. The V gene's germline CDR1 is SGDLS and CDR2 YYNGEE. Here the CDR3 reads CASSVSETADTQYF. CDR3 bases: TGTGCCAGCAGCGTCAGTGAGACTGCAGATACGCAGTATTTT.

The chain recombines TRBV12-5 with TRBJ2-1; the D is unclear. The CDR3 consists of 12 residues. Germline V gene sequence: CDR1 LGHNT, CDR2 FRNRAP. V lost 4 bases to trimming and J lost 8 bases, with 9 bases between them. The CDR3 DNA sequence: TGTGCTAGTGGTTCCAGACGGGATGAGCAGTTCTTC. It specifies CASGSRRDEQFF.

This clone was observed once. This chain links TRBV4-1 with TRBJ1-2; no definite D call. There are 17 residues in the CDR3. V was cut by 1 base and J by 0 bases, with 15 bases left in between. Germline V gene data show CDR1 as MGHRA and CDR2 as YSYEKL. CDR3 in DNA: TGCGCCAGCAGCCAAGTAGCACAGCCGACTGCTAACTATGGCTACACCTTC. Its protein is CASSQVAQPTANYGYTF.

The V gene is TRBV7-9, the J gene TRBJ2-1; D gene ambiguous. The CDR3 runs to 14 residues. V dropped 1 base and J dropped 5 bases, with 9 bases sitting between them. CDR1 is SEHNR and CDR2 is FQNEAQ in the germline V gene (reference sequence). The CDR3 loop is CASSLVWVDNEQFF. In DNA, the CDR3 is TGTGCCAGCAGCTTAGTGTGGGTCGACAATGAGCAGTTCTTC.